This T cell receptor (beta chain) was recovered during a study of PD-1 blockade in classical Hodgkin lymphoma. As regards this clone: Its antigen is not identified.

Germline trimming cut 2 bases from V and 1 base from J; bases unmatched to any gene: 17. The germline V gene encodes CDR1 KGHSH and CDR2 LQKENI. The CDR3 sequence is 20 residues long. Here immunoSEQ multiplex PCR was the method, and the copy in TCRdb shows in-frame clones only, minus some. The sample shows about 93,000 clones, 80% to 95% of them seen only once. Every patient had relapsed following autologous stem cell transplantation, and cohorts differed in brentuximab vedotin exposure. Relapsed/refractory classical Hodgkin lymphoma patients had complete, partial or progressive responses. Study-wide points: When set against healthy donors, newly diagnosed patients were reported to show lower baseline TCR diversity. By C4D1, diversity of CD4+ TCRs had risen significantly, whereas that of CD8+ TCRs had not. Lower baseline TCR diversity marked trial partial responders and progressors.

This receptor was obtained from a human donor with classical Hodgkin lymphoma. The starting material was peripheral blood mononuclear cells (PBMCs), obtained before the second cycle of nivolumab. The V call is TRBV18, the J call TRBJ2-5, with 9 bases fitting TRBD2. This CDR3 is CASSPKETSGRTKIQETQYF. CDR3 nucleotides: TGTGCCAGCTCACCAAAGGAGACTAGCGGAAGAACAAAAATCCAAGAGACCCAGTACTTC. The variable domain in full, completed from reference TRBV18 and TRBJ2-5, reads NAGVMQNPRHLVRRRGQEARLRCSPMKGHSHVYWYRQLPEEGLKFMVYLQKENIIDESGMPKERFSAEFPKEGPSILRIQQVVRGDSAAYFCASSPKETSGRTKIQETQYFGPGTRLLVL.